This TCR beta chain appears in the sequencing data of a study of identical twins. Whole-study results and caveats: Researchers reported excess low generation probability among twin-shared out-of-frame alpha sequences. Abundant beta clonotypes from cord blood bore fewer insertions; memory repertoires lacked this pattern.

Germline assignment: CDR1 SGHTA and CDR2 FQGNSA. The CDR3 totals 15 residues. V was clipped by 5 bases and J by 1 base, with 14 bases between them. About this clonotype itself: The antigen remains unidentified.

Template switching supplied a universal primer site; unique molecular identifiers were carried on the cDNA. TCRdb independently ran MiXCR on the 5' RACE reads; one entry per CDR3 protein. Altogether a few hundred thousand distinct CDR3 sequences are present, approximately 9.6% being singletons, with the ten largest covering roughly 3.2%. Every one of the donors was a healthy Caucasian. This sample also appeared in a second study, on yellow fever vaccine responses in identical twins.

The sequence was collected from a woman aged 18-29 years in good health. Sequenced material: PBMCs. The chain uses TRBV7-2 and TRBJ2-5, with a tentative D call TRBD1 (6 bases). The CDR3 DNA reads TGTGCCAGCAGCCCAGGGGCGCAAATCCAAGAGACCCAGTACTTC. This encodes CASSPGAQIQETQYF. The whole variable domain, remainder taken from reference TRBV7-2 and TRBJ2-5, is GAGVSQSPSNKVTEKGKDVELRCDPISGHTALYWYRQSLGQGLEFLIYFQGNSAPDKSGLPSDRFSAERTGGSVSTLTIQRTQQEDSAVYLCASSPGAQIQETQYFGPGTRLLVL.